This T cell receptor beta chain was identified in a study of blood T cell repertoires in COVID-19. Study-level background: T cells, B-cell-depleted T cells, or PBMCs supplied cDNA or gDNA.

Germline V lookup: CDR1 MNHEY, CDR2 SMNVEV (reference sequence). Between the trimmed V and J ends, which lost 3 bases and 3 bases, there was a span of 9 bases. This CDR3 contains 13 residues. In the study's own analysis: The authors estimated nucleated cell counts from reference gene primer amplification. The data were produced by immunoSEQ multiplex PCR, yet TCRdb's version contains in-frame clones alone and is incomplete. V, J and clone size derive from that table, while D and trimming were established from the DNA sequence. Here the sample spans under 400,000 clones, 90% being singletons. This rearrangement joins TRBV27 to TRBJ2-7, with D possibly being TRBD2 (6 bases). Sequenced input: peripheral blood. This TCR derives from a man between 18 and 35 years old with active or convalescent COVID-19. CDR3 residues: CASSFWGVYEQYF. The CDR3 region has the DNA TGTGCCAGCAGTTTTTGGGGGGTCTACGAGCAGTACTTC.